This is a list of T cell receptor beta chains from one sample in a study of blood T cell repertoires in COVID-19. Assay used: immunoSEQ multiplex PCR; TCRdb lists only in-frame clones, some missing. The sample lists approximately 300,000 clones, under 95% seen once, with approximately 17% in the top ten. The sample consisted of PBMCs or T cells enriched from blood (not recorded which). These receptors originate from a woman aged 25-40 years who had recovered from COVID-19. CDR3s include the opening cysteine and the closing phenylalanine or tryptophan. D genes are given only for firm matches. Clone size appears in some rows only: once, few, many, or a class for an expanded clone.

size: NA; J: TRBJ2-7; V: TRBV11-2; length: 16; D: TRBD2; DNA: TGTGCCAGCAGTCGACTGGCCAGCGGGAGGGCCTACGAGCAGTACTTC; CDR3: CASSRLASGRAYEQYF
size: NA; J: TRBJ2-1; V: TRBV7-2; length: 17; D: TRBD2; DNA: TGTGCCAGCAGCTACACCGGGACTAGCGGCTCCTACAATGAGCAGTTCTTC; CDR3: CASSYTGTSGSYNEQFF
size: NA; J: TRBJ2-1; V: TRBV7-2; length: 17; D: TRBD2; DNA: TGTGCCAGCAGCCTCCTAATAGCGGGTGTCCCCTACAATGAGCAGTTCTTC; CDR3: CASSLLIAGVPYNEQFF
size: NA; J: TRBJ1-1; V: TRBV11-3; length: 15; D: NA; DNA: TGTGCCAGCGAGTGCGTTGACTGCGCGAACACTGAAGCTTTCTTT; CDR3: CASECVDCANTEAFF
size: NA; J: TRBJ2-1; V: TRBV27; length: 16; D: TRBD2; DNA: TGTGCCAGCAGTTCCATGACTAGCGGGAGGAGGAATGAGCAGTTCTTC; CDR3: CASSSMTSGRRNEQFF
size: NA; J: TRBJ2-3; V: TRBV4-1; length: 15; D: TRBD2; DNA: TGCGCCAGCAGCCAATATAGCGGGGGCACAGATACGCAGTATTTT; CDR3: CASSQYSGGTDTQYF
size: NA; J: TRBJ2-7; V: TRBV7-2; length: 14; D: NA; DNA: TGTGCCAGCAGCCCCCAGTCCGGGACCTACGAGCAGTACTTC; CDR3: CASSPQSGTYEQYF
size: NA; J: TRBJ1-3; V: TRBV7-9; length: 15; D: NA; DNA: TGTGCCAGCAGAGCGCAGGGGCGTCCGGGAAACACCATATATTTT; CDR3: CASRAQGRPGNTIYF
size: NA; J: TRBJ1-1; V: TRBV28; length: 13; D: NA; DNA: TGTGCCAGCAAAGTGCAGGCGAACACTGAAGCTTTCTTT; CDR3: CASKVQANTEAFF
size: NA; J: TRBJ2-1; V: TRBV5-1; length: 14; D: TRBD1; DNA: TGCGCCAGCAGCTTGGGTCAGGGGGCCAATGAGCAGTTCTTC; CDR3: CASSLGQGANEQFF
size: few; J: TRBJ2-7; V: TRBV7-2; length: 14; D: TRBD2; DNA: TGTGCCAGCAGCTTGGGCGGGAGGGCCTACGAGCAGTACTTC; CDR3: CASSLGGRAYEQYF
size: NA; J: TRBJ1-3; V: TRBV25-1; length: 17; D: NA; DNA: TGTGCCAGCAGATTAATCCGGCCAGGCCCCTCTGGAAACACCATATATTTT; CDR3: CASRLIRPGPSGNTIYF
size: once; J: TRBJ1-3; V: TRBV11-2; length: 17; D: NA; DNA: TGTGCCAGCAGCTTAGGGCGGGGCGGCCCCTCTGGAAACACCATATATTTT; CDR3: CASSLGRGGPSGNTIYF
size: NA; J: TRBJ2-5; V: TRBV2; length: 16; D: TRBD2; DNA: TGTGCCACAAAGGGACTAGCGGGGGGGCCGGGAGAGACCCAGTACTTC; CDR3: CATKGLAGGPGETQYF
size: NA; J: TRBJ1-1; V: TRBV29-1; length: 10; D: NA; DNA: TGCAGCGTGGACAGACGTGAAGCTTTCTTT; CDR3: CSVDRREAFF